This TCR beta chain emerged from a study of vaccination and CD4 T cells after COVID-19. Study background: Investigators took post-vaccine samples a median roughly 72 days after dose two, within a range of 14 to 241.

V gave up 8 bases and J gave up 0 bases, with 10 bases separating them. CDR3 length: 13 residues. Described treatment: approximately 11-day PBMC culture with coronavirus spike peptide pools or control peptides (ViraFEST assay). Points on this clonotype: The target antigen is unknown.

The Oncomine TCR Beta short-read assay generated sequence data from the DNA of cultured CD4+ T cells. TCRdb independently ran MiXCR on the PCR reads; one entry per CDR3 protein. The repertoire holds about 16,000 distinct CDR3 sequences, with roughly half as singletons. The TCR comes from a human donor who had recovered from COVID-19. The chain joins TRBV12-3 or TRBV12-4 to TRBJ2-5; tentative D call: TRBD2 (6 bases). Here the sequenced sample was CD4+ T cells from blood, cultured in vitro, taken before SARS-CoV-2 vaccination. The CDR3 coding sequence is TGTGCCAGCGGGACTTTGTACCAAGAGACCCAGTACTTC. Its protein is CASGTLYQETQYF.